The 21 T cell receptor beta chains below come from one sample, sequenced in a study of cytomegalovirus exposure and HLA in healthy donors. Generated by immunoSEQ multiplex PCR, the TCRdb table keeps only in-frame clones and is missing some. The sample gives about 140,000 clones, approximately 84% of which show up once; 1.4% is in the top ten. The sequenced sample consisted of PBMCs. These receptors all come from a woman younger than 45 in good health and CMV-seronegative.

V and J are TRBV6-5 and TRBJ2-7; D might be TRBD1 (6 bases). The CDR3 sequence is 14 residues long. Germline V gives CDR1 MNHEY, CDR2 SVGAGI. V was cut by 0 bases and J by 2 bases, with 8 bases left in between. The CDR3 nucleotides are TGTGCCAGCAGTTACTCGGACAGCACCTACGAGCAGTACTTC. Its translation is CASSYSDSTYEQYF.

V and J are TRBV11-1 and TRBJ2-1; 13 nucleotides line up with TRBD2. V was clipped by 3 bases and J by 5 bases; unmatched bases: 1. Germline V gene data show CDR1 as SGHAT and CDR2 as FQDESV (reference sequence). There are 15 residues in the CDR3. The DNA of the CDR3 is TGTGCCAGCAGCTTGGGACTAGCGGGGAACAATGAGCAGTTCTTC. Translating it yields CASSLGLAGNNEQFF.

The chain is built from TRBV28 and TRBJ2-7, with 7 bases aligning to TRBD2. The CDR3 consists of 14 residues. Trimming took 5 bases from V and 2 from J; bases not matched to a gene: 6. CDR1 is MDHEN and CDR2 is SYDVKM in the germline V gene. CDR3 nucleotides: TGTGCCAGCAGTCCACTAGCGAGAGCCTACGAGCAGTACTTC. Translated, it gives CASSPLARAYEQYF.

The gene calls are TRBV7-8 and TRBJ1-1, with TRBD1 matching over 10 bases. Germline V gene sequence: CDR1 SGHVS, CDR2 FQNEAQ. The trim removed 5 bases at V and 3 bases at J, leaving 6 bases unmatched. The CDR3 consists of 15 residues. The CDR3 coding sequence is TGTGCCAGCAGCGTGACAGGGGGCACGTACACTGAAGCTTTCTTT. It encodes CASSVTGGTYTEAFF. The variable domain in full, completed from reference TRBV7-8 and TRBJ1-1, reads GAGVSQSPRYKVAKRGQDVALRCDPISGHVSLFWYQQALGQGPEFLTYFQNEAQLDKSGLPSDRFFAERPEGSVSTLKIQRTQQEDSAVYLCASSVTGGTYTEAFFGQGTRLTVV.

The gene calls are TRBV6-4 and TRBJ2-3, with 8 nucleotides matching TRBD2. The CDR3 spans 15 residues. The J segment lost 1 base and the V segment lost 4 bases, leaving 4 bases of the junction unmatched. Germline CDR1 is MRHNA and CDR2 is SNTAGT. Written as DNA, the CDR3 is TGTGCCAGCAGTGTCGTTAGCGGGGGCACAGATACGCAGTATTTT. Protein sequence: CASSVVSGGTDTQYF.

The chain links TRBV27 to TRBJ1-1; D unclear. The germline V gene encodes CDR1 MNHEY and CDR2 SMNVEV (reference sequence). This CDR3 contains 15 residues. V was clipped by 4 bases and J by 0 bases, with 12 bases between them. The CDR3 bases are TGTGCCAGCAGTTCCACACCAAACCTGAACACTGAAGCTTTCTTT. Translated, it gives CASSSTPNLNTEAFF.

In DNA, the CDR3 is TGTGCCAGCAGCTTTGGGACAGTGAATCAGCCCCAGCATTTT. It translates to CASSFGTVNQPQHF. The V and J genes are TRBV5-8 and TRBJ1-5; 7 positions match TRBD1. Germline V lookup: CDR1 SGHTS, CDR2 YDEGEE. Trimming at V came to 2 bases and at J to 4 bases, leaving 3 bases not matched to a gene. There are 14 residues in the CDR3. Filled out from reference TRBV5-8 and TRBJ1-5, the complete variable domain reads EAGVTQSPTHLIKTRGQQATLRCSPISGHTSVYWYQQALGLGLQFLLWYDEGEERNRGNFPPRFSGRQFPNYSSELNVNALELEDSALYLCASSFGTVNQPQHFGDGTRLSIL.

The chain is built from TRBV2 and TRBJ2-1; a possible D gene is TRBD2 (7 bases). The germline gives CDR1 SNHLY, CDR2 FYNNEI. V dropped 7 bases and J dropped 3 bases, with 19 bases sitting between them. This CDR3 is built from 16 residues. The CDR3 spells CASTPGEGVLYNEQFF. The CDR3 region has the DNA TGTGCCAGCACTCCAGGGGAGGGGGTCCTCTACAATGAGCAGTTCTTC.

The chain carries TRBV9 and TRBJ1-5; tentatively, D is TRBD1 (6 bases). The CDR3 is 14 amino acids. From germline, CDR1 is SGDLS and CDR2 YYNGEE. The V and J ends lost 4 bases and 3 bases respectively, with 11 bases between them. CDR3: CASSKDSLNQPQHF. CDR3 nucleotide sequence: TGTGCCAGCAGCAAGGACAGTCTCAATCAGCCCCAGCATTTT.

DNA of the CDR3: TGCAGCGTTGGCAGGGTAGGGGCTAACTATGGCTACACCTTC. It codes for CSVGRVGANYGYTF. The chain carries TRBV29-1 and TRBJ1-2; D is perhaps TRBD1 (5 bases). The CDR3 has 14 amino acids. CDR1 is SQVTM, CDR2 ANQGSEA, per germline. Trimming pared 4 bases from V and 0 bases from J, leaving 12 bases between.

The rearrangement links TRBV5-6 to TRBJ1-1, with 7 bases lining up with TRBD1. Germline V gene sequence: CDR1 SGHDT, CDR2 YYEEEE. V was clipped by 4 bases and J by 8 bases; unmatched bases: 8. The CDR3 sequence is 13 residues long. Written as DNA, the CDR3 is TGTGCCAGCAGCCTAAACGACAGGGACGAAGCTTTCTTT. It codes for CASSLNDRDEAFF.

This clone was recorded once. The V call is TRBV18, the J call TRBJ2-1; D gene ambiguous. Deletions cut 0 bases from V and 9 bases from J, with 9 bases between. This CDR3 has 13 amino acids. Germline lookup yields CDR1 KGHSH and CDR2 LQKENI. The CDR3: CASSPPSVFEQFF. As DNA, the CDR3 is TGTGCCAGCTCACCACCGTCTGTATTTGAGCAGTTCTTC.

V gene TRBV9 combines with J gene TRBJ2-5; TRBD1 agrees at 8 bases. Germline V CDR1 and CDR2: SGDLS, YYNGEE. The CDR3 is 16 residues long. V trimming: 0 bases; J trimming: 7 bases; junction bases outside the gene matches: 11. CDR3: CASSVVGGQGRWTQYF. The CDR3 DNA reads TGTGCCAGCAGCGTAGTAGGAGGACAGGGTAGATGGACCCAGTACTTC.

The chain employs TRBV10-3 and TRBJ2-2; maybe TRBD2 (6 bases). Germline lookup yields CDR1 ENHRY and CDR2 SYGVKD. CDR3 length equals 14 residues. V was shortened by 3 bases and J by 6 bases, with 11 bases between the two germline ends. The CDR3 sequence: CAISDWGVAGELFF. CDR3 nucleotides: TGTGCCATCAGTGATTGGGGGGTCGCCGGGGAGCTGTTTTTT.

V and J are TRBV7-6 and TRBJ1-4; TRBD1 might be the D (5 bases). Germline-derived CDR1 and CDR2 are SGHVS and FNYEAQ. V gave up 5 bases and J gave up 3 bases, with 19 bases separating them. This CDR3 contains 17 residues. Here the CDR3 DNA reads TGTGCCAGCAGCCTATTGCGGGGGGATCATGCTAATGAAAAACTGTTTTTT. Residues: CASSLLRGDHANEKLFF.

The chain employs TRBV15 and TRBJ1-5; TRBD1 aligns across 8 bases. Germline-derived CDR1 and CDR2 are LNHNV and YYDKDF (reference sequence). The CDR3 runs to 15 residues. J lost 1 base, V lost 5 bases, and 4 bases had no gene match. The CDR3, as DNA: TGTGCCACCAGCGTTAGGACAGGGAGCAATCAGCCCCAGCATTTT. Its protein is CATSVRTGSNQPQHF.

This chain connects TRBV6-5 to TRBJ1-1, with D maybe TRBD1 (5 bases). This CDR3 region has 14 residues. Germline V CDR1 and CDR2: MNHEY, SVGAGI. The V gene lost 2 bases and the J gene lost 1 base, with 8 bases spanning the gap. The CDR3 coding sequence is TGTGCCAGCAGTTACGGACACCGGAACACTGAAGCTTTCTTT. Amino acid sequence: CASSYGHRNTEAFF.

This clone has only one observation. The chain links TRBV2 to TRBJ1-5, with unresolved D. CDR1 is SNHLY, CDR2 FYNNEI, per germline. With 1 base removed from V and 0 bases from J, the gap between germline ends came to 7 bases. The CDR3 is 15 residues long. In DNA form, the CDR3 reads TGTGCCAGCAGTGAAGGGAGGTTTAGCAATCAGCCCCAGCATTTT. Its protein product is CASSEGRFSNQPQHF. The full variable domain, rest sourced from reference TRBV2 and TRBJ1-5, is EPEVTQTPSHQVTQMGQEVILRCVPISNHLYFYWYRQILGQKVEFLVSFYNNEISEKSEIFDDQFSVERPDGSNFTLKIRSTKLEDSAMYFCASSEGRFSNQPQHFGDGTRLSIL.

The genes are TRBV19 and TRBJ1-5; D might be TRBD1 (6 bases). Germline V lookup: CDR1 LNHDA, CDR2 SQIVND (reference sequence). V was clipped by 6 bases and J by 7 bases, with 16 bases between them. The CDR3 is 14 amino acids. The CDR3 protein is CASSAQGIRQPQHF. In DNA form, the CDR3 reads TGTGCCAGTAGCGCACAGGGTATTAGACAGCCCCAGCATTTT.

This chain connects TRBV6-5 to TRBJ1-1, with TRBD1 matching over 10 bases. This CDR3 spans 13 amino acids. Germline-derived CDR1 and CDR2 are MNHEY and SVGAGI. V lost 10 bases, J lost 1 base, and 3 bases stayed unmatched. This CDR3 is CATWTGGNTEAFF. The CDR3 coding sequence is TGTGCCACCTGGACAGGGGGGAACACTGAAGCTTTCTTT.

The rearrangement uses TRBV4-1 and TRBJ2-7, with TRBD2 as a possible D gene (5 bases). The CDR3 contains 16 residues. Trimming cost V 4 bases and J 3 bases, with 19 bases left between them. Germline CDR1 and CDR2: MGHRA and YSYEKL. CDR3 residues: CASSPELVAPLYEQYF. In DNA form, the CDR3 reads TGCGCCAGCAGCCCCGAATTGGTAGCGCCACTCTACGAGCAGTACTTC.